This T cell receptor (beta chain) was documented in a study of cytotoxic CD8 clonotypes in ibrutinib-treated CLL. Study as a whole: Complete response was seen in 2 patients and partial in some 25; about twelve progressed and roughly 14 stayed remitted after a median 68 months.

Profiled with immunoSEQ multiplex PCR; TCRdb holds only in-frame clones, not every one. The table records 45,000 to 65,000 clones, 83% of them present only once. Per the germline V gene, CDR1 is SGHRS and CDR2 is YFSETQ. With 0 bases removed from V and 2 bases from J, the gap between germline ends came to 12 bases. CDR3 length: 15 residues. The receptor was isolated from a human donor with chronic lymphocytic leukemia. Sequenced here: PBMCs, sampled after 24 months of ibrutinib treatment. V usage is TRBV5-1 and J usage is TRBJ2-7; unclear D gene. The CDR3 DNA is TGCGCCAGCAGCTTGGATACACTCTCCCCCTACGAGCAGTACTTC. Encoded protein: CASSLDTLSPYEQYF.